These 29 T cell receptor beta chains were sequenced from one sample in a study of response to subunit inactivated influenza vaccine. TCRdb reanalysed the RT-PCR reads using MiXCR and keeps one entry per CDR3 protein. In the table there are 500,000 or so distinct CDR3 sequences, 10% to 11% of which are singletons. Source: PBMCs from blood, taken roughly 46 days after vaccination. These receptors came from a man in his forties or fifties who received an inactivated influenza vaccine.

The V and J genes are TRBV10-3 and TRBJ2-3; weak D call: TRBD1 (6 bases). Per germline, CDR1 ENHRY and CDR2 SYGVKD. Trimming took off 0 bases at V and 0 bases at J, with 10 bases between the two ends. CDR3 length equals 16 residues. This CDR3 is CAISESTGRSTDTQYF. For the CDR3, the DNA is TGTGCCATCAGTGAGTCGACAGGAAGAAGCACAGATACGCAGTATTTT.

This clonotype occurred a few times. The CDR3 is CASSFLHGGRDGGELFF. The CDR3 DNA follows: TGTGCCAGCAGCTTCTTGCACGGAGGGCGGGATGGCGGGGAGCTGTTTTTT. The J gene is TRBJ2-2, the V gene TRBV7-9, with D perhaps matching TRBD2 (6 bases). The V gene's germline CDR1 is SEHNR and CDR2 FQNEAQ (reference sequence). The CDR3 contains 17 residues. V was trimmed by 3 bases and J by 7 bases, leaving 21 bases between them.

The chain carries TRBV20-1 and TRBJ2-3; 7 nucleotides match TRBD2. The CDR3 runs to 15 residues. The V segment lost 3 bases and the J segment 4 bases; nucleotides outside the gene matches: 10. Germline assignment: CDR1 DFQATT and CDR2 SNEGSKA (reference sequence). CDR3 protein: CSARSATGGADTQYF. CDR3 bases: TGCAGTGCTAGGTCGGCCACGGGGGGAGCAGATACGCAGTATTTT.

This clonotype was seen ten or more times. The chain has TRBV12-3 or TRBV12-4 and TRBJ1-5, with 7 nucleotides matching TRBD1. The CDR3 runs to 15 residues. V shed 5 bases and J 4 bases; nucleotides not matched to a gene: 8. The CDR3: CASSNPGTANQPQHF. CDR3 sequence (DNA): TGTGCCAGCAGTAACCCCGGGACAGCTAATCAGCCCCAGCATTTT.

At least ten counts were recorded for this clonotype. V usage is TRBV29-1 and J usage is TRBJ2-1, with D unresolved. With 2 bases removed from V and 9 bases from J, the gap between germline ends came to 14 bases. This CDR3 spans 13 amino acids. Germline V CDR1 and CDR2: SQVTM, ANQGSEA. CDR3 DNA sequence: TGCAGCGTTGAACGCCTAGAAGGTGGTGAGCAGTTCTTC. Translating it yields CSVERLEGGEQFF.

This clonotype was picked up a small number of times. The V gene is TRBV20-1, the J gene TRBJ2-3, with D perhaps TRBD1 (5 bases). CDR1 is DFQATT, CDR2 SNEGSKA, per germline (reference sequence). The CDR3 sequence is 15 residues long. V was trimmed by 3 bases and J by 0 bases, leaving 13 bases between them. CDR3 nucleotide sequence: TGCAGTGCTAGGAACAGGCCGCTAAGCACAGATACGCAGTATTTT. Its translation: CSARNRPLSTDTQYF.

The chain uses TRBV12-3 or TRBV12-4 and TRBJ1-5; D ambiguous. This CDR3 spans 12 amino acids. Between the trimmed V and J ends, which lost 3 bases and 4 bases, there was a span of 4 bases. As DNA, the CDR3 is TGTGCCAGCAGTTTTGAAAATCAGCCCCAGCATTTT. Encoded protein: CASSFENQPQHF.

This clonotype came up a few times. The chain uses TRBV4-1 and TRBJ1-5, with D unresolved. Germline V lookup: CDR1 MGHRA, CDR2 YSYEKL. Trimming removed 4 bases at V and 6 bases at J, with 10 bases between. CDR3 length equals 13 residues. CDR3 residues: CASSRGWGQPQHF. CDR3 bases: TGCGCCAGCAGCCGCGGATGGGGTCAGCCCCAGCATTTT.

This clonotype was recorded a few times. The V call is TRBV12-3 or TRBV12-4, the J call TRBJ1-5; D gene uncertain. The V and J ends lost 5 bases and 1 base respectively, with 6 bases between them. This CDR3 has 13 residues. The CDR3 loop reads CASSQMSNQPQHF. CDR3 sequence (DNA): TGTGCCAGCAGTCAGATGAGCAATCAGCCCCAGCATTTT.

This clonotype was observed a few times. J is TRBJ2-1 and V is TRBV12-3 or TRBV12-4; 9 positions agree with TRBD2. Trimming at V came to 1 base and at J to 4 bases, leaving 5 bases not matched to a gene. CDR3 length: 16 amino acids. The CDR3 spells CASSLGLRGGYNEQFF. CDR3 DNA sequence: TGTGCCAGCAGTTTAGGTCTGCGGGGGGGATACAATGAGCAGTTCTTC.

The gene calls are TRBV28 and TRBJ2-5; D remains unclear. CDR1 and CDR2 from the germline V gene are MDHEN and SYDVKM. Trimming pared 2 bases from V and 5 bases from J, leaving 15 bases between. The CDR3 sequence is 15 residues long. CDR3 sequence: CASSLDSAAPETQYF. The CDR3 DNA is TGTGCCAGCAGTTTAGATTCCGCAGCCCCCGAGACCCAGTACTTC.

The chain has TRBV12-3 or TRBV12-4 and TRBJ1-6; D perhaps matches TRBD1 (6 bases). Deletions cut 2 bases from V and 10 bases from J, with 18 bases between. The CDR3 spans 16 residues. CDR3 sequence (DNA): TGTGCCAGCAGTTTATCCGGGGGCGCAGGTAGATCACCCCTCCACTTT. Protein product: CASSLSGGAGRSPLHF.

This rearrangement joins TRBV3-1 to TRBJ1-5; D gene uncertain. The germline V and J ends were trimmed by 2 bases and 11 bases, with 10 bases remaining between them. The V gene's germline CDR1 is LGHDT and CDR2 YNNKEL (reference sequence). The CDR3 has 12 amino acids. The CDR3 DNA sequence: TGTGCCAGCAGCCAATCGGCCGCAGCCCAGCATTTT. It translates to CASSQSAAAQHF.

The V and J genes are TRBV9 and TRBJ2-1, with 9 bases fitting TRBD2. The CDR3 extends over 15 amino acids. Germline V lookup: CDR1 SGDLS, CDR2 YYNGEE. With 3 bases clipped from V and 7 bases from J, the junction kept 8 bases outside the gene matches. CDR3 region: CASSARLAGGNEQFF. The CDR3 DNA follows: TGTGCCAGCAGCGCTCGGTTGGCGGGAGGGAATGAGCAGTTCTTC.

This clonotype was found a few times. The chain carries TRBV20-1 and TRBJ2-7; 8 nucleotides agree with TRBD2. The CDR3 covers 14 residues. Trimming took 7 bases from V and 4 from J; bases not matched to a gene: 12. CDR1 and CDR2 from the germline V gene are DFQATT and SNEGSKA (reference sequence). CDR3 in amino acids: CSGGFGGALYEQYF. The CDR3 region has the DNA TGCAGTGGAGGGTTCGGGGGGGCCCTGTACGAGCAGTACTTC.

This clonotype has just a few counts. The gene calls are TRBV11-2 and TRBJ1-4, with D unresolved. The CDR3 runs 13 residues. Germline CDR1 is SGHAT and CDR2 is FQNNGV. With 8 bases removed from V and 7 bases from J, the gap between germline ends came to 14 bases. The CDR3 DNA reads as TGTGCCAGCGATCCGGGCTCGGGTGAAAAACTGTTTTTT. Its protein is CASDPGSGEKLFF.

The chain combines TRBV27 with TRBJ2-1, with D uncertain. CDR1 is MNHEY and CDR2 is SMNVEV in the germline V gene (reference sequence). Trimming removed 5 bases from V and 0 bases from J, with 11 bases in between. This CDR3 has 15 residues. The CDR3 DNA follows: TGTGCCAGCAGTGCAGCGAGTAGCTCCTACAATGAGCAGTTCTTC. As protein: CASSAASSSYNEQFF.

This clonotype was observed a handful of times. The CDR3 loop is CASSWGANSPLHF. The CDR3 DNA sequence: TGTGCCAGCAGTTGGGGGGCTAATTCACCCCTCCACTTT. The chain recombines TRBV27 with TRBJ1-6; tentatively, D is TRBD1 (6 bases). The CDR3 extends over 13 amino acids. Between the trimmed V and J ends, which lost 4 bases and 6 bases, there was a span of 7 bases. The germline V gene encodes CDR1 MNHEY and CDR2 SMNVEV (reference sequence).

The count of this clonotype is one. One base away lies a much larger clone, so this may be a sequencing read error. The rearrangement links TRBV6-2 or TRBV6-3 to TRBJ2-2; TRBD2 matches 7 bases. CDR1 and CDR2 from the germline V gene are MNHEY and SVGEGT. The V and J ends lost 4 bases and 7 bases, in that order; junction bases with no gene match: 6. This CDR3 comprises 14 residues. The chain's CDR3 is CASSSMTSRGELFF. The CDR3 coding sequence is TGTGCCAGCAGTTCTATGACTAGCCGCGGGGAGCTGTTTTTT.

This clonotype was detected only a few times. CDR3 bases: TGTGCCAGCAGCCCGGGGGTTAACCTAGCCAAAAACATTCAGTACTTC. The encoded protein is CASSPGVNLAKNIQYF. V usage is TRBV28 and J usage is TRBJ2-4, with D possibly matching TRBD2 (6 bases). The germline V gene has CDR1 MDHEN and CDR2 SYDVKM. The CDR3 totals 16 residues. The V end lost 6 bases, the J end lost 0 bases, and 15 bases lay between the germline ends.

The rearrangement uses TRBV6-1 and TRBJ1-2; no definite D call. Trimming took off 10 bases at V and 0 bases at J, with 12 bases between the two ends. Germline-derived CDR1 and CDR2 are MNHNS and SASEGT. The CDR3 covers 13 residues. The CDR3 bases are TGTGCCACATCAAGGGAGGCTAACTATGGCTACACCTTC. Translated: CATSREANYGYTF.

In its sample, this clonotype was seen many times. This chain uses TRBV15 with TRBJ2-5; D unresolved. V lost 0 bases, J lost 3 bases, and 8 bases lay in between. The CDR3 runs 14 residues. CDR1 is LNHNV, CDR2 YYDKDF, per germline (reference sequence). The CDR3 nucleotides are TGTGCCACCAGCAGAGATCGTTGGGAAGAGACCCAGTACTTC. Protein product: CATSRDRWEETQYF. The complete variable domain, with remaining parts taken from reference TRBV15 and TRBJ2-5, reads DAMVIQNPRYQVTQFGKPVTLSCSQTLNHNVMYWYQQKSSQAPKLLFHYYDKDFNNEADTPDNFQSRRPNTSFCFLDIRSPGLGDTAMYLCATSRDRWEETQYFGPGTRLLVL.

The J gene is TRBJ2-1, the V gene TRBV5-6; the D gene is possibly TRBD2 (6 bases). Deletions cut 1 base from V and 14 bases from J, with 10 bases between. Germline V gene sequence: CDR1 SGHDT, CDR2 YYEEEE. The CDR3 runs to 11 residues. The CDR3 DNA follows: TGTGCCAGCAGCTTGCGCGGGGACGAGTTCTTC. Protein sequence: CASSLRGDEFF.

In DNA, the CDR3 is TGCGCCAGCAGCCCGGGACCCATGGGCACAGATACGCAGTATTTT. This sequence encodes CASSPGPMGTDTQYF. This sequence joins TRBV4-1 and TRBJ2-3, with D perhaps TRBD1 or TRBD2 (5 bases each). This CDR3 is 15 amino acids long. V was pared by 4 bases and J by 1 base, with 12 bases between. Germline loops: CDR1 MGHRA, CDR2 YSYEKL.

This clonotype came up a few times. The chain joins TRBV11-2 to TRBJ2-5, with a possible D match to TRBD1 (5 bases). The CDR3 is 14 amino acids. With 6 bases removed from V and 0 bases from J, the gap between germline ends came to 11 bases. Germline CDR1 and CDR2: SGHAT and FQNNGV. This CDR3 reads CASREQVYQETQYF. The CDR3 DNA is TGTGCCAGCAGGGAACAGGTGTACCAAGAGACCCAGTACTTC.

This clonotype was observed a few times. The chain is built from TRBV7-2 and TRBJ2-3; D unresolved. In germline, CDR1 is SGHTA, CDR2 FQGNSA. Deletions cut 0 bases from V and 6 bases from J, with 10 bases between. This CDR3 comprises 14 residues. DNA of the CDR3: TGTGCCAGCAGCTTAGCCGGGCTGGCGGATACGCAGTATTTT. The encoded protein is CASSLAGLADTQYF.

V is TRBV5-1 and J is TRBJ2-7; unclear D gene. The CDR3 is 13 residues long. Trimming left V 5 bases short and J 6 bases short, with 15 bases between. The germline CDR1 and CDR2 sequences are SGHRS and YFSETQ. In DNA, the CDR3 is TGCGCCAGCAGGCCTGACATGGGGTCCGAGCAGTACTTC. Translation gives CASRPDMGSEQYF.

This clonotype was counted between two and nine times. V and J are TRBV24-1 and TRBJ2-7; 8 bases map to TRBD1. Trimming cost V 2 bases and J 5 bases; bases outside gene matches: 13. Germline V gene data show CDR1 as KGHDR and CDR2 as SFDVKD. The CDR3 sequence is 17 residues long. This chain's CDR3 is CATSDSKGQGSVHEQYF. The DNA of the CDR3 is TGTGCCACCAGTGATTCTAAAGGACAGGGCAGCGTCCACGAGCAGTACTTC.

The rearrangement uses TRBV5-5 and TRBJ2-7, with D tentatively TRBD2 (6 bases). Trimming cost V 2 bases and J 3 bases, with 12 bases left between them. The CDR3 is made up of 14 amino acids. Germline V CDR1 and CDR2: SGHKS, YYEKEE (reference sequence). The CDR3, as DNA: TGTGCCAGCAGCTTTCAATGGGGGGTCTACGAGCAGTACTTC. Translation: CASSFQWGVYEQYF.